This is a list of T cell receptor beta chains from one sample in a study of blood T cell repertoires in COVID-19. The method was immunoSEQ multiplex PCR; TCRdb's version includes in-frame clones alone and lacks a portion of them. The sample has over 150,000 clones, around 90% seen once; the top ten hold over 0.45%. Sequencing was carried out using peripheral blood. The receptor source for this set is a man aged 45 to 65 with acute or convalescent COVID-19. Each CDR3 is given with its conserved first and last residue. The order of the fields is D gene, J gene, V gene, clone size, CDR3 protein, CDR3 DNA. D genes are given only for firm matches. Clone size appears in some rows only: once, few, many, or a class for an expanded clone.

-	TRBJ1-2	TRBV28	-	CATVSVSGYTF	TGTGCCACGGTGAGCGTCTCCGGCTACACCTTC
-	TRBJ1-2	TRBV10-1	-	CASRGGGDGYTF	TGCGCCAGCAGGGGGGGTGGGGACGGCTACACCTTC
TRBD2	TRBJ2-2	TRBV5-6	few	CASSWSGRADTGELFF	TGTGCCAGCAGCTGGAGCGGGAGGGCCGACACCGGGGAGCTGTTTTTT
TRBD1	TRBJ1-5	TRBV28	-	CASSLPGQGNQPQHF	TGTGCCAGCAGTTTACCCGGACAGGGGAATCAGCCCCAGCATTTT
-	TRBJ1-1	TRBV4-1	-	CASSPAGTGTEAFF	TGCGCCAGCAGCCCGGCGGGGACCGGGACTGAAGCTTTCTTT
TRBD1	TRBJ2-7	TRBV6-6	few	CASKPGQPTYEQYF	TGTGCCAGCAAACCGGGACAGCCTACGTACGAGCAGTACTTC
TRBD1	TRBJ2-7	TRBV7-2	-	CASSFPVTGGSYEQYF	TGTGCCAGCAGCTTTCCGGTTACAGGGGGTTCCTACGAGCAGTACTTC
-	TRBJ1-5	TRBV3-1/TRBV3-2	-	CASSQGAGSNQPQHF	TGTGCCAGCAGCCAAGGCGCAGGGAGCAATCAGCCCCAGCATTTT
-	TRBJ2-1	TRBV3-1/TRBV3-2	few	CASSQRGQLNEQFF	TGTGCCAGCAGCCAAAGGGGCCAGCTCAATGAGCAGTTCTTC
-	TRBJ1-3	TRBV28	once	CASSSHPTTSGNTIYF	TGTGCCAGCAGTTCCCACCCGACAACCTCTGGAAACACCATATATTTT
TRBD2	TRBJ2-5	TRBV27	-	CASSKLAGGQETQYF	TGTGCCAGCAGTAAACTAGCGGGGGGGCAAGAGACCCAGTACTTC
-	TRBJ2-5	TRBV9	once	CASSVGRGGETQYF	TGTGCCAGCAGCGTAGGCAGGGGTGGGGAGACCCAGTACTTC
-	TRBJ2-1	TRBV5-1	-	CASSLQGVGYNEQFF	TGCGCCAGCAGCTTACAGGGTGTGGGTTACAATGAGCAGTTCTTC
TRBD1	TRBJ2-2	TRBV30	-	CAWVDRDHRELFF	TGTGCCTGGGTCGACAGGGATCACCGGGAGCTGTTTTTT
TRBD1	TRBJ2-2	TRBV7-3	-	CASSSGQGATGELFF	TGTGCCAGCAGCTCCGGGCAGGGGGCCACCGGGGAGCTGTTTTTT
-	TRBJ1-1	TRBV15	-	CATSSGRGDTEAFF	TGTGCCACCAGCAGCGGACGGGGGGACACTGAAGCTTTCTTT
TRBD1	TRBJ1-2	TRBV6-2/TRBV6-3	once	CASSRSARTGFYGYTF	TGTGCCAGCAGCCGATCCGCGCGGACAGGCTTCTATGGCTACACCTTC
-	TRBJ1-4	TRBV19	-	CASSASGVGFF	TGTGCCAGTAGTGCCTCGGGAGTCGGTTTTTTT
TRBD1	TRBJ1-4	TRBV18	once	CASSPPGQANEKLFF	TGTGCCAGCTCACCACCGGGACAGGCTAATGAAAAACTGTTTTTT
TRBD1	TRBJ1-1	TRBV2	-	CASRYRDRGRVVGEAFF	TGTGCCAGCAGGTATCGGGACAGGGGGCGAGTTGTTGGAGAAGCTTTCTTT
-	TRBJ1-3	TRBV10-3	once	CAISEPQGGSGDRDTIYF	TGTGCCATCAGTGAGCCCCAGGGAGGAAGTGGGGACCGGGACACCATATATTTT
-	TRBJ1-5	TRBV27	-	CASSLRVGNQPQHF	TGTGCCAGCAGTTTGCGTGTGGGCAATCAGCCCCAGCATTTT
-	TRBJ1-5	TRBV7-4	-	CASRRVLNQPQHF	TGTGCCAGCAGGAGGGTACTGAATCAGCCCCAGCATTTT
-	TRBJ1-2	TRBV7-8	-	CASSLVGADGYTF	TGTGCCAGCAGCTTAGTAGGGGCTGATGGCTACACCTTC
-	TRBJ2-7	TRBV4-2	-	CASSTPGSDYEQYF	TGTGCCAGCAGCACACCCGGGAGTGATTACGAGCAGTACTTC
-	TRBJ1-2	TRBV27	few	CASGLPGGTGYGYTF	TGTGCCAGCGGCCTACCGGGCGGGACCGGCTATGGCTACACCTTC
TRBD1	TRBJ1-2	TRBV19	-	CASRGQVVDGYTF	TGTGCCAGTAGGGGACAGGTAGTGGATGGCTACACCTTC
TRBD1	TRBJ1-2	TRBV4-3	-	CASSQSIAGGMDYGYTF	TGCGCCAGCAGCCAGAGTATAGCAGGGGGCATGGACTATGGCTACACCTTC
-	TRBJ1-3	TRBV9	-	CASSVDNSGNTIYF	TGTGCCAGCAGCGTAGATAACTCTGGAAACACCATATATTTT
TRBD2	TRBJ2-1	TRBV6-5	-	CASRSGGLYNEQFF	TGTGCCAGCAGGAGCGGGGGACTCTACAATGAGCAGTTCTTC
-	TRBJ1-1	TRBV2	-	CASSKAEYTEAFF	TGTGCCAGCAGTAAAGCCGAGTACACTGAAGCTTTCTTT
-	TRBJ2-7	TRBV4-2	-	CASSQGGTFSYEQYF	TGTGCCAGCAGCCAAGGGGGGACATTTTCCTACGAGCAGTACTTC
-	TRBJ1-2	TRBV12-3/TRBV12-4	-	CASSFQVVDGYTF	TGTGCCAGCAGTTTTCAGGTGGTGGATGGCTACACCTTC
TRBD1	TRBJ1-2	TRBV7-9	-	CASSLGTGSGYGYTF	TGTGCCAGCAGCTTGGGGACAGGGAGTGGTTATGGCTACACCTTC
TRBD2	TRBJ2-5	TRBV7-3	-	CASSLGTSGVETQYF	TGTGCCAGCAGCTTAGGGACTAGCGGGGTAGAGACCCAGTACTTC
TRBD2	TRBJ2-1	TRBV5-4	-	CASSRDLAGGNEQFF	TGTGCCAGCAGCCGGGACCTAGCGGGAGGCAATGAGCAGTTCTTC
-	TRBJ2-1	TRBV6-4	-	CASIRFGQPYNEQFF	TGTGCCAGCATTCGCTTCGGACAGCCCTACAATGAGCAGTTCTTC